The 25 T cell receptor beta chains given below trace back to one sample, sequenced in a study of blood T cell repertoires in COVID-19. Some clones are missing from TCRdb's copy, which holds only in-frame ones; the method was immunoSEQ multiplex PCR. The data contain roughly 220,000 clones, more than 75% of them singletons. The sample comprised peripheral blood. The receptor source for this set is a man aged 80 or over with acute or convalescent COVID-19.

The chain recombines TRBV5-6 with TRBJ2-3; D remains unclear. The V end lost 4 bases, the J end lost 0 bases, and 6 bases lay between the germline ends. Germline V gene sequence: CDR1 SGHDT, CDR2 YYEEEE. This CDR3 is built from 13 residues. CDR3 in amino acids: CASSTASTDTQYF. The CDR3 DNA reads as TGTGCCAGCAGCACTGCTAGCACAGATACGCAGTATTTT.

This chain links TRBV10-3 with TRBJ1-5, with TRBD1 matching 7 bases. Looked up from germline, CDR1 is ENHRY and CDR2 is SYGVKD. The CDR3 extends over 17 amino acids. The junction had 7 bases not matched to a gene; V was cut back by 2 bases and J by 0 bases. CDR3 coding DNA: TGTGCCATCAGTGAGGCCGGGACAGTTAATAGCAATCAGCCCCAGCATTTT. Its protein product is CAISEAGTVNSNQPQHF.

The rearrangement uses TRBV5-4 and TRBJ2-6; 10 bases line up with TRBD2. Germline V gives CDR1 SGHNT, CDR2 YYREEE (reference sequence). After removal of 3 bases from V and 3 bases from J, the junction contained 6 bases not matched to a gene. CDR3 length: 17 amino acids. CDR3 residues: CASSSSSGSLGANVLTF. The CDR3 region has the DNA TGTGCCAGCAGCTCCTCTAGCGGGAGTCTTGGGGCCAACGTCCTGACTTTC.

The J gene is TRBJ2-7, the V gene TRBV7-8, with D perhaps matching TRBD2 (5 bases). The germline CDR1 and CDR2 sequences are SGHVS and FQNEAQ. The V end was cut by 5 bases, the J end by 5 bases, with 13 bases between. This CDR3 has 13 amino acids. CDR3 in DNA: TGTGCCAGCAGCCGAGAGCCCGGGAACGAGCAGTACGTC. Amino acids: CASSREPGNEQYV.

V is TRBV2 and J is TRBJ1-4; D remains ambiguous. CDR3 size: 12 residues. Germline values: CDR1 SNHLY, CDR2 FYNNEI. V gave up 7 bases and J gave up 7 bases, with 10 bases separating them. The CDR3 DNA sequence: TGTGCCAGCACCCCCTGGAGTGAAAAACTGTTTTTT. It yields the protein CASTPWSEKLFF. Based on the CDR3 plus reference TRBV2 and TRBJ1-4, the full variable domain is EPEVTQTPSHQVTQMGQEVILRCVPISNHLYFYWYRQILGQKVEFLVSFYNNEISEKSEIFDDQFSVERPDGSNFTLKIRSTKLEDSAMYFCASTPWSEKLFFGSGTQLSVL.

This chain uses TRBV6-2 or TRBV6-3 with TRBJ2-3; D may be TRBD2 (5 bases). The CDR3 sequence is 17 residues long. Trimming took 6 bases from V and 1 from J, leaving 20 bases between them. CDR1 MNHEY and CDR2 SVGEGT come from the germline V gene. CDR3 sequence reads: CASSQSGLQARTDTQYF. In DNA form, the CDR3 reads TGTGCCAGCAGCCAGAGCGGACTGCAAGCTCGCACAGATACGCAGTATTTT.

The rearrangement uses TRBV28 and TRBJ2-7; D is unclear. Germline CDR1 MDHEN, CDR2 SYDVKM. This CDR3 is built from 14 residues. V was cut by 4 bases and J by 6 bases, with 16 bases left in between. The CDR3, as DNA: TGTGCCAGCAGTTCCCCAAATCCGGTCGGCGAGCAGTACTTC. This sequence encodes CASSSPNPVGEQYF.

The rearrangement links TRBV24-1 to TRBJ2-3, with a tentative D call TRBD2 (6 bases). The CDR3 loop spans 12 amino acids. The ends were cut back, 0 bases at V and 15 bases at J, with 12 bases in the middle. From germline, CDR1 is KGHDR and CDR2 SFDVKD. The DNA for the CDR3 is TGTGCCACCAGTGATTTGGGGGAGGCCGAATATTTT. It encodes CATSDLGEAEYF.

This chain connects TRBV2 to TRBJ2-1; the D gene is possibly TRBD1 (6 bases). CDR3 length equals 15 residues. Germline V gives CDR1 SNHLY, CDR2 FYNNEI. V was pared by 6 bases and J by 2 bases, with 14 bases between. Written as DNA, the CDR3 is TGTGCCAGCAGCGACCAGGGGTCCCCCTACAATGAGCAGTTCTTC. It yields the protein CASSDQGSPYNEQFF.

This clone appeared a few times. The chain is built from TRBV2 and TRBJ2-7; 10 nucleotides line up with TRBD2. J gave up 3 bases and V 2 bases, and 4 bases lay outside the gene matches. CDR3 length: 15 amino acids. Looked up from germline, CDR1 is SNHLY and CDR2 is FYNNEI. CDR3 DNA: TGTGCCAGCAGTGAACGGGGGACTAGCGTCTACGAGCAGTACTTC. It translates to CASSERGTSVYEQYF.

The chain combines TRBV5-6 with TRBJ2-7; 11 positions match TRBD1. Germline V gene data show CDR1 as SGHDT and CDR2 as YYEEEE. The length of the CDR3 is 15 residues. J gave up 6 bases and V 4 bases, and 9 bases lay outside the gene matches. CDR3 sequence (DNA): TGTGCCAGCAGCCAGACGGGACAGGGGGGAATCGAGCAGTACTTC. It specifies CASSQTGQGGIEQYF. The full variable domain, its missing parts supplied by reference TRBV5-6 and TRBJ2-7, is DAGVTQSPTHLIKTRGQQVTLRCSPKSGHDTVSWYQQALGQGPQFIFQYYEEEERQRGNFPDRFSGHQFPNYSSELNVNALLLGDSALYLCASSQTGQGGIEQYFGPGTRLTVT.

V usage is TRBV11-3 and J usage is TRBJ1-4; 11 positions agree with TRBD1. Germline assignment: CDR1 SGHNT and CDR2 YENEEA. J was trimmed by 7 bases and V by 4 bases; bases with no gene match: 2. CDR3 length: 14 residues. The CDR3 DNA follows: TGTGCCAGCAGCTCGGGACAGGGGGTTGAAAAACTGTTTTTT. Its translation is CASSSGQGVEKLFF.

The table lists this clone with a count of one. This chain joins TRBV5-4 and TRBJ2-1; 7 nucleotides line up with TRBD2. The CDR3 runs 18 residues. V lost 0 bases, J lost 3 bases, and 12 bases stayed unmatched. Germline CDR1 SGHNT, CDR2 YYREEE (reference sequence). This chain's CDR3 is CASSLGYGAGENYNEQFF. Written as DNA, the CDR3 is TGTGCCAGCAGCTTGGGGTACGGGGCGGGAGAAAACTACAATGAGCAGTTCTTC.

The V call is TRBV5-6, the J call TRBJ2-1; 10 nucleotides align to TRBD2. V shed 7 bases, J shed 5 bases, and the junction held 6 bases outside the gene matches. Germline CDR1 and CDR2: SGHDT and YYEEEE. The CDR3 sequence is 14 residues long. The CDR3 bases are TGTGCCAGCGTGTTAGCGGGAGGACACAATGAGCAGTTCTTC. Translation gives CASVLAGGHNEQFF.

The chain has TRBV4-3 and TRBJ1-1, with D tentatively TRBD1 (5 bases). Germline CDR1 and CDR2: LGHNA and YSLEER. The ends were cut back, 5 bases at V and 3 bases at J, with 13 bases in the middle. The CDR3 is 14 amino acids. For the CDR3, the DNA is TGCGCCAGCAGCTTATGGGGCCGGGACACTGAAGCTTTCTTT. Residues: CASSLWGRDTEAFF.

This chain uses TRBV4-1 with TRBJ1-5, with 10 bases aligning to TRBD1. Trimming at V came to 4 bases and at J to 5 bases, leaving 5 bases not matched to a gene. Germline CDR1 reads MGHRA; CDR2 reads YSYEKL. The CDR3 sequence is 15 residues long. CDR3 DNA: TGCGCCAGCAGCCCCCTGGACAGGGGGGATCAGCCCCAGCATTTT. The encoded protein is CASSPLDRGDQPQHF.

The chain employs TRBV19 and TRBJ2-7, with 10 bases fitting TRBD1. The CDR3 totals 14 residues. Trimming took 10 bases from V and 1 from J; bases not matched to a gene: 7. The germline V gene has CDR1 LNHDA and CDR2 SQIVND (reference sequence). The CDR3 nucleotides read TGTGCCACCACTCGGACAGGGGGGTCCTACGAGCAGTACTTC. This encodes CATTRTGGSYEQYF.

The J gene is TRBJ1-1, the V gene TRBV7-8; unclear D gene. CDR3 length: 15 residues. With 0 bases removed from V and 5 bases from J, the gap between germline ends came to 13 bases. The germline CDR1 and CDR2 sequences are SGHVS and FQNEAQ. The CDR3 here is CASSLAGGPGTEAFF. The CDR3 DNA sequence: TGTGCCAGCAGCTTAGCGGGCGGGCCGGGGACTGAAGCTTTCTTT.

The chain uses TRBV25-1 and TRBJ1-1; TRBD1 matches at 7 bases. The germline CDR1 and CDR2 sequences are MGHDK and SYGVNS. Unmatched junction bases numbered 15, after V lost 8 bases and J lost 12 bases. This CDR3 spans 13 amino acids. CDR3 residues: CASSQGDNSATFF. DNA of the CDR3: TGTGCCAGCTCCCAGGGGGACAACTCGGCGACTTTCTTT.

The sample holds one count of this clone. The CDR3 region is CASSPGQGSYEQYV. CDR3 coding DNA: TGTGCCAGCAGTCCCGGACAGGGGTCCTACGAGCAGTACGTC. The chain uses TRBV25-1 and TRBJ2-7, with 9 positions matching TRBD1. CDR3 length equals 14 residues. CDR1 and CDR2 from the germline V gene are MGHDK and SYGVNS. J lost 1 base, V lost 5 bases, and 3 bases had no gene match.

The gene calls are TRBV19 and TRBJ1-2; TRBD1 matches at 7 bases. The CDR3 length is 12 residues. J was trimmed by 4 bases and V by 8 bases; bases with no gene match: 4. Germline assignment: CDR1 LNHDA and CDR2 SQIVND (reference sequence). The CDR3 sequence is CASEQGSYGYTF. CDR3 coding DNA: TGTGCCAGTGAACAGGGGTCCTATGGCTACACCTTC. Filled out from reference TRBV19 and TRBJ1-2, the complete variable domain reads DGGITQSPKYLFRKEGQNVTLSCEQNLNHDAMYWYRQDPGQGLRLIYYSQIVNDFQKGDIAEGYSVSREKKESFPLTVTSAQKNPTAFYLCASEQGSYGYTFGSGTRLTVV.

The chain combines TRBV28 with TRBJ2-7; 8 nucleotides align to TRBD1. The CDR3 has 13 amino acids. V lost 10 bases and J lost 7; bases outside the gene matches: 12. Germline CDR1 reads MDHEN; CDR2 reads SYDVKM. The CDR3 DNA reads TGTGCCATCAGGGGACAGGTCCTCCTGGAGCAGTACTTC. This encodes CAIRGQVLLEQYF.

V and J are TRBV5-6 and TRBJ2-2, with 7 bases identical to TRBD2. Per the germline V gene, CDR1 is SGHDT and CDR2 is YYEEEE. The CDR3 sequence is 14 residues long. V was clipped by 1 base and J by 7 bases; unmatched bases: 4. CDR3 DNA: TGTGCCAGCAGCTTGCTGGGAGGGAACGGGGAGCTGTTTTTT. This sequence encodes CASSLLGGNGELFF.

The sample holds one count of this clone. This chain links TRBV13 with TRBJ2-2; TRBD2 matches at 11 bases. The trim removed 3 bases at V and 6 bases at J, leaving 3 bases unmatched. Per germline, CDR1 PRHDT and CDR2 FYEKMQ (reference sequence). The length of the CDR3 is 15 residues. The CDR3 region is CASSFQLAGAGELFF. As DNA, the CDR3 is TGTGCCAGCAGCTTTCAACTAGCGGGAGCCGGGGAGCTGTTTTTT.

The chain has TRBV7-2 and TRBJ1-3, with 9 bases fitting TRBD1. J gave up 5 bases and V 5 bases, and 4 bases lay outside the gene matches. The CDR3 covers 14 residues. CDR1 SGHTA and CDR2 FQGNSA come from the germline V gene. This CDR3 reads CASSKGQGRNTIYF. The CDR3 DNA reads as TGTGCCAGCAGCAAAGGACAGGGGCGAAACACCATATATTTT.